The clone carrying this T cell receptor beta chain was found many times. One entry per CDR3 protein, called by TCRdb with MiXCR from the reads. The repertoire holds nearly 650,000 distinct CDR3 sequences, roughly a quarter seen once, with approximately 8.2% in the top ten. These data come from a study of T cell repertoires in cytomegalovirus infection. Study as a whole: It can be stated that public TCR beta signatures indicated CMV infection as well as a matching HLA type.

Germline-derived CDR1 and CDR2 are SGHTA and FQGNSA. The CDR3 sequence is 14 residues long. The V gene lost 7 bases and the J gene lost 0 bases, with 10 bases spanning the gap. Sequencing was performed on CD8+ T cells from PBMCs. The TCR comes from a human donor in good health (CMV status not recorded). Some clones in this sample may be carry-over from other donors' samples. The chain is built from TRBV7-2 and TRBJ1-5, with no clear D. In nucleotides, the CDR3 is TGTGCCAGCAACATAGACCATAGCAATCAGCCCCAGCATTTT. This encodes CASNIDHSNQPQHF.